The clone carrying this T cell receptor beta chain has more than one count but fewer than ten. Its antigen is undetermined. Using a J-beta primer mix together with a sample-barcoded 5' primer, a second PCR was run for 7 to 11 cycles. Each cDNA molecule, via a template-switch adaptor with 12 random nucleotides, was tagged. TCRdb processed the 5' RACE reads anew with MiXCR; each CDR3 protein has one entry. The sample lists 710,000 or so distinct CDR3 sequences; approximately 21% were seen once. The data were obtained in a study of blood T cells in healthy people across ages. General study findings and limits: There was a strong correlation between TCR beta diversity and naive T cell percentage. TCR beta diversity, measured per million T cells, fell in a roughly linear way with age.

Total RNA extracted from each sample amounted to at least 5.5 micrograms. The CDR3 is made up of 14 amino acids. Germline-derived CDR1 and CDR2 are MNHEY and SVGEGT. With 3 bases removed from V and 2 bases from J, the gap between germline ends came to 8 bases. The sample comprised blood. The sequence came from a man between 65 and 85 years old in good health. The chain is built from TRBV6-2 or TRBV6-3 and TRBJ2-4; no reliable D call. CDR3 DNA: TGTGCCAGCAGTTATAGGGAAACCAAAAACATTCAGTACTTC. This codes for CASSYRETKNIQYF.